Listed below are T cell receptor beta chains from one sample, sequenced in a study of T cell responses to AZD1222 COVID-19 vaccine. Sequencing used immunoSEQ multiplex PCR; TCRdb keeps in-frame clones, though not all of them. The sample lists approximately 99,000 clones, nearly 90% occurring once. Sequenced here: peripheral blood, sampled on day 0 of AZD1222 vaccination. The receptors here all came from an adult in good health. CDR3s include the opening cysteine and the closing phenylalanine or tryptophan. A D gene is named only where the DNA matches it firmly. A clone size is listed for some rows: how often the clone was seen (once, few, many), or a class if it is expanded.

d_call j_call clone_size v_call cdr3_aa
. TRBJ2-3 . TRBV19 CASSRPIPPVDTQYF
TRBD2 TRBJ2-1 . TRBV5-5 CASSLGLANNEQFF
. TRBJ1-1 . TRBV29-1 CSAGWAGSGTEAFF
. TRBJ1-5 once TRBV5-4 CASSRGPNQPQHF
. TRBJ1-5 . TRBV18 CASSPGNQPQHF
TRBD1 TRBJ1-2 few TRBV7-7 CASTLTPRQGDPSYGYTF
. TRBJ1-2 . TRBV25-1 CASSEGFLYGYTF
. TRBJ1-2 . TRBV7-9 CASSLDSSGYTF
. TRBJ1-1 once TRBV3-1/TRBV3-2 CASSQDLEAFF
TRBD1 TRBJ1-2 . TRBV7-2 CASSLLGQGSLYGYTF
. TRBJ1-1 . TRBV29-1 CSVVTAGSTEAFF
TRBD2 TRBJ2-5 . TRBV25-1 CASSDQREWGETQYF
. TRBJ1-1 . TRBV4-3 CASSQEGWPAEAFF
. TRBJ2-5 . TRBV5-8 CASSSHNRAETQYF
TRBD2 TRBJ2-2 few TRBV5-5 CASRASGSGTGELFF
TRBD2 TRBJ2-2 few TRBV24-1 CATSDSSSGALGAGELFF
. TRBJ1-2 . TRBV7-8 CASSLGSASYGYTF
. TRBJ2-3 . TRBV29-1 CSVEDGSRLDTQYF
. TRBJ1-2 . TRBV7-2 CASSLGSGGVSYGYTF
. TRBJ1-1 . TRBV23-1 CATPHGNTEAFF
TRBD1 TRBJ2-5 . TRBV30 CAWRTGGETQYF
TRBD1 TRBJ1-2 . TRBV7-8 CASSPPGTGQYGYTF
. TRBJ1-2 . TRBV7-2 CASSLEGGVRYGYTF
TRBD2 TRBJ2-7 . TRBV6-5 CASRYSGGAYEQYF
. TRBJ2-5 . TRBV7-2 CASSLGPPAASGETQYF
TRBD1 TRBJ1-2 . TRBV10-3 CAISLTGVFIYGYTF
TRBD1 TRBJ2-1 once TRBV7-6 CASSSEDRAYNEQFF
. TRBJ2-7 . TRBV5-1 CASSLSGYEQYF
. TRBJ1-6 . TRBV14 CASSQDGPGLRSPLHF